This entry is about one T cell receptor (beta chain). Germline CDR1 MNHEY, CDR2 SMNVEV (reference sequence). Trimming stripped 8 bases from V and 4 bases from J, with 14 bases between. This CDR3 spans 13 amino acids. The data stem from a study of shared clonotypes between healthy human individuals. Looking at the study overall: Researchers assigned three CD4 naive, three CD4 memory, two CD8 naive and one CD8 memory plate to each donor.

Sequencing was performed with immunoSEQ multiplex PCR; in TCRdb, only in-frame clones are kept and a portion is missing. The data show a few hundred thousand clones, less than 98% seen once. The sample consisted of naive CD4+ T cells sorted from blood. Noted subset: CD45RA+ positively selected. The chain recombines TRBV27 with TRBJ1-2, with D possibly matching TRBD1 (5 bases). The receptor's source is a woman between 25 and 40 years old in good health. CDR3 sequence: CASGDHTSYGYTF. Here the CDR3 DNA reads TGTGCCAGCGGGGACCACACATCCTATGGCTACACCTTC.